One and the same sample provided the 28 T cell receptor beta chains below, sequenced in a study of blood T cell repertoires in COVID-19 (dated by TCRdb to about 2020). The method behind the library was the immunoSEQ multiplex PCR assay. Imported from immuneACCESS, the table was reduced by TCRdb to in-frame sequences with V and J called. These copies leave out some clones; in studies compared against another copy, an unresolved V gene accounts for under half, and the cause of the remainder is not known. Within this sample are 200,000 to 250,000 clones, with over 75% of them counted one time only. About 3.3% of the sample is held by the ten biggest clonotypes. Sample: PBMCs or T cells enriched from blood (not recorded which). These TCRs come from a woman between 18 and 29 years old in a cohort exposed to, infected with or recovered from COVID-19 (not recorded which).

V usage is TRBV14 and J usage is TRBJ1-4, with 8 bases fitting TRBD1. This CDR3 spans 15 amino acids. Germline assignment: CDR1 SGHDN and CDR2 FVKESK. Trimming cost V 4 bases and J 8 bases; bases outside gene matches: 9. CDR3 region: CASSPVGQGGEKLFF. In DNA, the CDR3 is TGTGCCAGCAGCCCAGTCGGACAGGGAGGAGAAAAACTGTTTTTT.

The chain couples TRBV10-1 to TRBJ1-1; D call uncertain. V dropped 7 bases and J dropped 0 bases, with 9 bases sitting between them. The CDR3 sequence is 13 residues long. Germline values: CDR1 WNHNN, CDR2 SYGVQD (reference sequence). CDR3 coding DNA: TGCGCCAGCAAACTCGGTATGAACACTGAAGCTTTCTTT. Protein: CASKLGMNTEAFF.

This clone is a singleton in its sample. V usage is TRBV29-1 and J usage is TRBJ2-5, with a possible D match to TRBD2 (5 bases). This CDR3 is built from 13 residues. The V and J ends lost 7 bases and 3 bases respectively, with 15 bases between them. Germline V gene sequence: CDR1 SQVTM, CDR2 ANQGSEA. CDR3 sequence (DNA): TGCAGCGCCGGAGGTGGCGGCAAAGAGACCCAGTACTTC. This sequence encodes CSAGGGGKETQYF.

The V call is TRBV7-2, the J call TRBJ2-1, with D perhaps TRBD2 (6 bases). From germline, CDR1 is SGHTA and CDR2 FQGNSA. The V gene lost 7 bases and the J gene lost 4 bases, with 17 bases spanning the gap. This CDR3 spans 15 amino acids. CDR3 in amino acids: CASTQRASEYNEQFF. CDR3 nucleotide sequence: TGTGCCAGCACCCAAAGGGCTAGCGAGTACAATGAGCAGTTCTTC. Filled out from reference TRBV7-2 and TRBJ2-1, the complete variable domain reads GAGVSQSPSNKVTEKGKDVELRCDPISGHTALYWYRQSLGQGLEFLIYFQGNSAPDKSGLPSDRFSAERTGGSVSTLTIQRTQQEDSAVYLCASTQRASEYNEQFFGPGTRLTVL.

The chain links TRBV19 to TRBJ1-6, with 9 bases aligning to TRBD1. Germline values: CDR1 LNHDA, CDR2 SQIVND (reference sequence). The ends lost 3 bases at V and 9 bases at J; junction bases unmatched: 6. The CDR3 extends over 15 amino acids. CDR3 region: CASSIGDRDGSPLHF. DNA of the CDR3: TGTGCCAGTAGTATTGGGGACAGGGATGGTTCACCCCTCCACTTT.

V gene TRBV11-2 combines with J gene TRBJ1-1; D remains unclear. V dropped 1 base and J dropped 1 base, with 7 bases sitting between them. Looked up from germline, CDR1 is SGHAT and CDR2 is FQNNGV. This CDR3 spans 14 amino acids. DNA for the CDR3: TGTGCCAGCAGCTTAGCTCAGAAGAACACTGAAGCTTTCTTT. Amino acid sequence: CASSLAQKNTEAFF.

V and J are TRBV28 and TRBJ2-3; 15 bases align to TRBD2. The ends lost 5 bases at V and 10 bases at J; junction bases unmatched: 7. The CDR3 sequence is 15 residues long. Germline CDR1 and CDR2: MDHEN and SYDVKM. DNA for the CDR3: TGTGCCAGCAGTCCAGGACTAGCGGGGGGGTCCGCGCAGTATTTT. Amino acids: CASSPGLAGGSAQYF.

The rearrangement links TRBV2 to TRBJ1-6; D possibly corresponds to TRBD1 (6 bases). This CDR3 has 16 residues. In germline, CDR1 is SNHLY, CDR2 FYNNEI. With 7 bases removed from V and 4 bases from J, the gap between germline ends came to 17 bases. In DNA form, the CDR3 reads TGTGCCAGCAACTTAAGAGGGGGTAATTATAATTCACCCCTCCACTTT. Protein product: CASNLRGGNYNSPLHF.

This clone appeared a few times. This chain joins TRBV2 and TRBJ1-1, with 7 bases fitting TRBD1. CDR1 SNHLY and CDR2 FYNNEI come from the germline V gene. V shed 3 bases, J shed 3 bases, and the junction held 7 bases outside the gene matches. This CDR3 is built from 15 residues. CDR3 in amino acids: CASSERGQRYTEAFF. CDR3 DNA: TGTGCCAGCAGTGAGAGGGGACAGAGATACACTGAAGCTTTCTTT.

The chain recombines TRBV3-1 (or the pseudogene TRBV3-2) with TRBJ1-4; D uncertain. The length of the CDR3 is 14 residues. Germline CDR1 and CDR2: LGHDT and YNNKEL (reference sequence). The V end lost 3 bases, the J end lost 6 bases, and 11 bases lay between the germline ends. In nucleotides, the CDR3 is TGTGCCAGCAGCCACCTTCAGCAGGATGAAAAACTGTTTTTT. Amino acids: CASSHLQQDEKLFF.

The V call is TRBV3-1 (or the pseudogene TRBV3-2), the J call TRBJ2-3, with 12 bases aligning to TRBD2. V lost 4 bases to trimming and J lost 4 bases; unmatched junction nucleotides: 9. The CDR3 runs to 17 residues. The V gene's germline CDR1 is LGHDT and CDR2 YNNKEL (reference sequence). CDR3 region: CASSLGSGTSGSDTQYF. For the CDR3, the DNA is TGTGCCAGCAGCCTAGGATCCGGGACTAGCGGGTCAGATACGCAGTATTTT.

The V call is TRBV10-3, the J call TRBJ2-1; TRBD2 aligns across 16 bases. Germline V gene lookup returns CDR1 ENHRY and CDR2 SYGVKD. The CDR3 is 15 amino acids. V was clipped by 6 bases and J by 9 bases; unmatched bases: 5. CDR3 sequence: CAIRGTSGRAAEQFF. DNA of the CDR3: TGTGCCATCAGGGGGACTAGCGGGAGGGCCGCTGAGCAGTTCTTC.

The chain employs TRBV23-1 and TRBJ2-7, with 7 bases fitting TRBD1. Being an ORF, TRBV23-1 has a function that is uncertain. J gave up 5 bases and V 4 bases, and 5 bases lay outside the gene matches. CDR3 length equals 13 residues. CDR3 residues: CASSLTGKDEQYF. CDR3 bases: TGCGCCAGCAGTCTGACAGGGAAGGACGAGCAGTACTTC.

The genes are TRBV7-3 and TRBJ2-1; 13 positions agree with TRBD2. The trim removed 1 base at V and 10 bases at J, leaving 4 bases unmatched. Germline V CDR1 and CDR2: SGHTA, FQGTGA. CDR3 length: 15 residues. The CDR3 DNA reads TGTGCCAGCAGCTTAATTCCGGGACTAGCGGGAGAGCAGTTCTTC. This gives the protein CASSLIPGLAGEQFF.

This chain joins TRBV6-1 and TRBJ1-1; no firm D call. Germline assignment: CDR1 MNHNS and CDR2 SASEGT. Trimming left V 3 bases short and J 5 bases short, with 19 bases between. This CDR3 spans 16 amino acids. The CDR3 protein is CASSEWFLQRGTEAFF. CDR3 coding DNA: TGTGCCAGCAGTGAGTGGTTTCTTCAACGAGGGACTGAAGCTTTCTTT.

The gene calls are TRBV5-4 and TRBJ2-1; 10 nucleotides match TRBD1. CDR1 is SGHNT and CDR2 is YYREEE in the germline V gene (reference sequence). V lost 0 bases to trimming and J lost 8 bases; unmatched junction nucleotides: 11. The length of the CDR3 is 17 residues. The CDR3 loop reads CASSLAPGQGPGDEQFF. DNA of the CDR3: TGTGCCAGCAGCTTGGCCCCGGGACAGGGGCCTGGCGATGAGCAGTTCTTC.

The rearrangement links TRBV12-3 or TRBV12-4 to TRBJ1-5; a weak D match, TRBD1 (6 bases). With 7 bases removed from V and 12 bases from J, the gap between germline ends came to 16 bases. The CDR3 loop spans 12 amino acids. This CDR3 is CASTIQGGLQHF. The DNA for the CDR3 is TGTGCCAGCACCATACAGGGTGGGCTCCAGCATTTT.

This sequence joins TRBV3-1 (or the pseudogene TRBV3-2) and TRBJ1-1, with a possible D match to TRBD1 (6 bases). The CDR3 sequence is 15 residues long. CDR1 and CDR2 (germline): LGHDT, YNNKEL (reference sequence). The ends were cut back, 1 base at V and 0 bases at J, with 9 bases in the middle. CDR3 loop: CASSQGDTMNTEAFF. CDR3 nucleotides: TGTGCCAGCAGCCAAGGGGACACCATGAACACTGAAGCTTTCTTT.

V is TRBV19 and J is TRBJ1-2; TRBD1 matches 7 bases. The ends lost 6 bases at V and 0 bases at J; junction bases unmatched: 10. Germline values: CDR1 LNHDA, CDR2 SQIVND (reference sequence). This CDR3 is 16 amino acids long. The CDR3 DNA reads as TGTGCCAGTAGCGGCGCCTGGGACAGAGCTAACTATGGCTACACCTTC. Its translation is CASSGAWDRANYGYTF.

The rearrangement links TRBV29-1 to TRBJ2-2; D call uncertain. Deletions cut 6 bases from V and 4 bases from J, with 15 bases between. Germline CDR1 reads SQVTM; CDR2 reads ANQGSEA. CDR3 length equals 14 residues. CDR3 bases: TGCAGCGTGCCCGGTCCCTCGGGCACCGGGGAGCTGTTTTTT. Encoded protein: CSVPGPSGTGELFF.

The genes are TRBV27 and TRBJ1-5; 7 bases are a match to TRBD1. The J segment lost 5 bases and the V segment lost 6 bases, leaving 10 bases of the junction unmatched. CDR1 and CDR2 (germline): MNHEY, SMNVEV (reference sequence). CDR3 size: 15 residues. CDR3 in DNA: TGTGCCAGCAGACCCCAGACAGGGCGGGATCAGCCCCAGCATTTT. Translated, it gives CASRPQTGRDQPQHF.

The V call is TRBV12-3 or TRBV12-4, the J call TRBJ1-2; TRBD1 matches at 7 bases. The CDR3 spans 12 residues. The trim removed 4 bases at V and 6 bases at J, leaving 2 bases unmatched. The CDR3 region is CASSSDRDGYTF. The CDR3, as DNA: TGTGCCAGCAGTTCCGACAGGGATGGCTACACCTTC.

V usage is TRBV19 and J usage is TRBJ1-6; D gene ambiguous. Germline CDR1 LNHDA, CDR2 SQIVND (reference sequence). V was shortened by 5 bases and J by 0 bases, with 11 bases between the two germline ends. CDR3 size: 16 residues. CDR3 in amino acids: CASSFTVSSYNSPLHF. For the CDR3, the DNA is TGTGCCAGTAGTTTTACAGTGAGCTCCTATAATTCACCCCTCCACTTT.

The sample holds one count of this clone. The CDR3 bases are TGTGCCAGCAGTTTATCCCGAGTCACTGAAGCTTTCTTT. Translating gives CASSLSRVTEAFF. The chain links TRBV28 to TRBJ1-1, with D unresolved. Germline assignment: CDR1 MDHEN and CDR2 SYDVKM. V shed 1 base and J shed 4 bases, with 7 bases lying between them. The CDR3 length is 13 residues.

The chain is built from TRBV5-6 and TRBJ1-3; weak D call: TRBD1 (5 bases). In germline, CDR1 is SGHDT, CDR2 YYEEEE. Trimming removed 2 bases at V and 8 bases at J, with 17 bases between. The CDR3 runs to 15 residues. The CDR3 bases are TGTGCCAGCAGCTTCGGGACTCTTCACGGGGACACCATATATTTT. It encodes CASSFGTLHGDTIYF.

This clone was counted a single time. The chain is built from TRBV28 and TRBJ1-4; maybe TRBD1 (5 bases). This CDR3 region has 14 residues. V lost 2 bases, J lost 7 bases, and 11 bases lay in between. The germline CDR1 and CDR2 sequences are MDHEN and SYDVKM. The CDR3 here is CASSLRQGSEKLFF. DNA for the CDR3: TGTGCCAGCAGTTTACGCCAGGGAAGTGAAAAACTGTTTTTT.

The chain joins TRBV9 to TRBJ2-2, with TRBD2 matching 9 bases. The junction had 21 bases not matched to a gene; V was cut back by 6 bases and J by 0 bases. This CDR3 has 21 amino acids. CDR1 and CDR2 from the germline V gene are SGDLS and YYNGEE. CDR3 nucleotide sequence: TGTGCCAGCACAATTGCGCCGCTACCTGATATAGCGGGAGCGAACACCGGGGAGCTGTTTTTT. This sequence encodes CASTIAPLPDIAGANTGELFF.

The chain carries TRBV19 and TRBJ1-1; D remains unclear. The germline V gene encodes CDR1 LNHDA and CDR2 SQIVND (reference sequence). Trimming cost V 6 bases and J 8 bases, with 16 bases left between them. The length of the CDR3 is 13 residues. The CDR3 DNA follows: TGTGCCAGTAGCCCAGCGGTCCCCGCGGAAGCTTTCTTT. Its translation: CASSPAVPAEAFF. The full variable domain, its missing parts supplied by reference TRBV19 and TRBJ1-1, is DGGITQSPKYLFRKEGQNVTLSCEQNLNHDAMYWYRQDPGQGLRLIYYSQIVNDFQKGDIAEGYSVSREKKESFPLTVTSAQKNPTAFYLCASSPAVPAEAFFGQGTRLTVV.